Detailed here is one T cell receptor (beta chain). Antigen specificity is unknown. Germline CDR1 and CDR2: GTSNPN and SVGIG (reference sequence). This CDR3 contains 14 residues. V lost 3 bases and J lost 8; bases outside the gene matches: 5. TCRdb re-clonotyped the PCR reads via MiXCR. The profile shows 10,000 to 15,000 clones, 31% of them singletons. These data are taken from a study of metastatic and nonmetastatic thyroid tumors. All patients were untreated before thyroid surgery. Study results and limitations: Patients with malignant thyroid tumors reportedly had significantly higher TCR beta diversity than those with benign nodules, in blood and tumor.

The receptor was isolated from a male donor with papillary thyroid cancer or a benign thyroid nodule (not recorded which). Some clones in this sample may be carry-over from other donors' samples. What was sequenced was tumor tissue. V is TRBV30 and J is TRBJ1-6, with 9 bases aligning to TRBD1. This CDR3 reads CAWRRQGDDSPLHF. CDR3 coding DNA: TGTGCCTGGAGAAGACAGGGGGATGATTCACCCCTCCACTTT. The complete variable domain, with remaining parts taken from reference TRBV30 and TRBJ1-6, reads SQTIHQWPATLVQPVGSPLSLECTVEGTSNPNLYWYRQAAGRGLQLLFYSVGIGQISSEVPQNLSASRPQDRQFILSSKKLLLSDSGFYLCAWRRQGDDSPLHFGNGTRLTVT.